The present T cell receptor beta chain was sequenced within a study of blood T cell repertoires in COVID-19. Study at large: From the United States, Italy and Spain came samples of acute and convalescent COVID-19. T cells, B-cell-depleted T cells, or PBMCs supplied cDNA or gDNA.

In the authors' workflow: Estimates of nucleated cell counts were drawn from the amplification of reference gene primers. TCRdb's table, derived via immunoSEQ multiplex PCR, lists solely in-frame clones and lacks some. That table gives V, J and clone size, and the DNA gave D and trimming. The sample yields about 240,000 clones, 75% to 90% seen once. The CDR3 totals 18 residues. V lost 5 bases and J lost 5; bases outside the gene matches: 16. The germline V gene has CDR1 SGHNT and CDR2 YYREEE (reference sequence). This TCR was sampled from a man aged 60 to 69 who had recovered from COVID-19. This chain joins TRBV5-4 and TRBJ2-3, with TRBD2 identical over 11 bases. Sequencing input: peripheral blood. DNA of the CDR3: TGTGCCAGCAGTTCCCCCGGGGGTAGCGGGGGGGCCGGAGATACGCAGTATTTT. Its translation: CASSSPGGSGGAGDTQYF.